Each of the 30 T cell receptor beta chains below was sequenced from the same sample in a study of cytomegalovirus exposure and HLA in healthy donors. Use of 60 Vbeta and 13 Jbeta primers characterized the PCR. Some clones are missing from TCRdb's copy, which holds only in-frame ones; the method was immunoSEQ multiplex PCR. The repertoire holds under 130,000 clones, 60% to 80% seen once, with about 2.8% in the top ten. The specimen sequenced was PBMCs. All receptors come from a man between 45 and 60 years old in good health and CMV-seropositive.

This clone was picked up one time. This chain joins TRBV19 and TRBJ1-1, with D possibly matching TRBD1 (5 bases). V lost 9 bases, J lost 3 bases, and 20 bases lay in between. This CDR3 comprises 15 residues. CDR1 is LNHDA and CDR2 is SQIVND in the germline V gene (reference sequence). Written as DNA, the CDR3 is TGTGCCAGAGGGAAGGGGCCCAGGAGTGACACTGAAGCTTTCTTT. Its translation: CARGKGPRSDTEAFF.

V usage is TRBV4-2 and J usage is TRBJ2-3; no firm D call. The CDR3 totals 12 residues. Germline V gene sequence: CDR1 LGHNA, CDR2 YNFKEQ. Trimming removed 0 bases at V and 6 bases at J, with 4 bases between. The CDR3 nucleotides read TGTGCCAGCAGCCAAGAGTCGGATACGCAGTATTTT. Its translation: CASSQESDTQYF.

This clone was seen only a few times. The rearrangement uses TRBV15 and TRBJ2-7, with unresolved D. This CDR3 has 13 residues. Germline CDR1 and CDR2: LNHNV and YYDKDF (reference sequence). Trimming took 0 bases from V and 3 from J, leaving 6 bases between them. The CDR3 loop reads CATSRDIVYEQYF. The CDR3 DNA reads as TGTGCCACCAGCAGAGATATAGTCTACGAGCAGTACTTC.

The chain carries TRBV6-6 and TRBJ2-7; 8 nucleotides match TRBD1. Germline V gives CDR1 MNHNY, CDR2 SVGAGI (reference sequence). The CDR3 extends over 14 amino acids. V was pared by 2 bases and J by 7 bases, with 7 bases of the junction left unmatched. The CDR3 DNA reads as TGTGCCAGCAGTTACGGCGGACAGGGCGGGGAGCAGTACTTC. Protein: CASSYGGQGGEQYF.

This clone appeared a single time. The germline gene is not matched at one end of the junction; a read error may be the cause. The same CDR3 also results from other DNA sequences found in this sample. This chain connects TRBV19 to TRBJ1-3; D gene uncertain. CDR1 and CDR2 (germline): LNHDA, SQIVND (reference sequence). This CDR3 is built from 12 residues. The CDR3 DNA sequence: TGCGCCAGTAGTATTATGGAGGACACCATATATTTT. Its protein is CASSIMEDTIYF.

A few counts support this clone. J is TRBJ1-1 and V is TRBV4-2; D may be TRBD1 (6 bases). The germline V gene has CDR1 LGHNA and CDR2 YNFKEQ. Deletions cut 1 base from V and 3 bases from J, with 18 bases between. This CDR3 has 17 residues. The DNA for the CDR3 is TGTGCCAGCAGCCAAGGAGGGCTTGGGGGGGCCCACACTGAAGCTTTCTTT. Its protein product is CASSQGGLGGAHTEAFF.

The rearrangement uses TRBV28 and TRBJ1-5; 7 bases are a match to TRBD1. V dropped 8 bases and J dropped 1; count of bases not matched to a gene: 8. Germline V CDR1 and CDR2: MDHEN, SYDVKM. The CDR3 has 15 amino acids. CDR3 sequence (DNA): TGTGCCAGCGTACCTAACAGGGGAAGCAATCAGCCCCAGCATTTT. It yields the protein CASVPNRGSNQPQHF.

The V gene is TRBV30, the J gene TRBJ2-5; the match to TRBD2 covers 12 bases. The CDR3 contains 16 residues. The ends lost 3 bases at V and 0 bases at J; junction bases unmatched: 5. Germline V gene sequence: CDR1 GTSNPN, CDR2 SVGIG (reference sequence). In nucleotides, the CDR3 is TGTGCCTGGAGGGTTGGACTAGCGGGGAACCAAGAGACCCAGTACTTC. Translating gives CAWRVGLAGNQETQYF.

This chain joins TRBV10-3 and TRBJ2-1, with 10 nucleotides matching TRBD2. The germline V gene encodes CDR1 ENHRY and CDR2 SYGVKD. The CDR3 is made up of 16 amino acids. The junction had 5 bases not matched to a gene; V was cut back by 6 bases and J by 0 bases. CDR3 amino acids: CAIRDSSGSSYNEQFF. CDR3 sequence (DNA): TGTGCCATCAGAGATTCTAGCGGGAGCTCCTACAATGAGCAGTTCTTC.

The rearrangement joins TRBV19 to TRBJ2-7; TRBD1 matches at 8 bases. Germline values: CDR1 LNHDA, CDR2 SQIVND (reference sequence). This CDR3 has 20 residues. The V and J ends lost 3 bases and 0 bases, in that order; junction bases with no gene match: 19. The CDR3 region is CASSMDNRQGLSRNSYEQYF. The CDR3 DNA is TGTGCCAGTAGTATGGATAACAGACAGGGGCTCTCTAGAAACTCCTACGAGCAGTACTTC.

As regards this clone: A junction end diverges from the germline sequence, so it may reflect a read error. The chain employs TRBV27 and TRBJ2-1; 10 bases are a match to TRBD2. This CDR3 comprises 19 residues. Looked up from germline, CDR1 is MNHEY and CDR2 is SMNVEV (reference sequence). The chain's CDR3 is CASSSPVAGGGKKYNERFF. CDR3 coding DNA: TGTGCCAGCAGTTCCCCTGTAGCGGGAGGTGGGAAAAAATACAATGAGCGGTTCTTC.

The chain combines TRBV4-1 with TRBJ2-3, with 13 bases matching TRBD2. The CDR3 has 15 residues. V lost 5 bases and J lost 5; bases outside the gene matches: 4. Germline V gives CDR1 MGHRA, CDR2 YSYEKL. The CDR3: CASSLRLAGGDTQYF. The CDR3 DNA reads TGCGCCAGCAGCTTACGACTAGCGGGGGGAGATACGCAGTATTTT.

CDR3: CAWTRGEGPRETQYF. The CDR3, as DNA: TGTGCCTGGACCCGGGGAGAGGGTCCGAGGGAAACCCAGTACTTC. The chain carries TRBV30 and TRBJ2-5; a weak D match, TRBD2 (5 bases). Germline V CDR1 and CDR2: GTSNPN, SVGIG (reference sequence). V lost 4 bases, J lost 8 bases, and 23 bases lay in between. The CDR3 sequence is 15 residues long.

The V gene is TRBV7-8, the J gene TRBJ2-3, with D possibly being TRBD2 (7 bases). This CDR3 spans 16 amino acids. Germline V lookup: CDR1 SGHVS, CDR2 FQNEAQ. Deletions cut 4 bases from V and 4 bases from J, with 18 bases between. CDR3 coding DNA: TGTGCCAGCAGCTGGGGGAGGGGGGGGGCCCCAGATACGCAGTATTTT. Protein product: CASSWGRGGAPDTQYF.

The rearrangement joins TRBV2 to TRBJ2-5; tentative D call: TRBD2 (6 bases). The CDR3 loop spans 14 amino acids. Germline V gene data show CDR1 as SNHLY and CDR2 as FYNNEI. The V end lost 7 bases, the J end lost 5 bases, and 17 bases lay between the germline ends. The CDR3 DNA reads TGTGCCAGCACCGATGATTCGGGAGTGGAGACCCAGTACTTC. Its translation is CASTDDSGVETQYF.

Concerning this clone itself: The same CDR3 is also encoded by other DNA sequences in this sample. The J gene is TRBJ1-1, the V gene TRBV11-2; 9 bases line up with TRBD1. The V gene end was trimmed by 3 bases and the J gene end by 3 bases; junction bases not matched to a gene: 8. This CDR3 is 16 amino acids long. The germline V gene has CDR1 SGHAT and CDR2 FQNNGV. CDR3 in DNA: TGTGCCAGCAGCTTCCGGACAGGGGAGGGGGACACTGAAGCTTTCTTT. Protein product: CASSFRTGEGDTEAFF.

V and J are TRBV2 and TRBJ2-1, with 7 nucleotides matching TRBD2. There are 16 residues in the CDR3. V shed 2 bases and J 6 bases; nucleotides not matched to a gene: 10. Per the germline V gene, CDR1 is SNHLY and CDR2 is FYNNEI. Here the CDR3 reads CASSESTSGIFNEQFF. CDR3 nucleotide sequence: TGTGCCAGCAGTGAAAGTACCAGCGGGATATTCAATGAGCAGTTCTTC.

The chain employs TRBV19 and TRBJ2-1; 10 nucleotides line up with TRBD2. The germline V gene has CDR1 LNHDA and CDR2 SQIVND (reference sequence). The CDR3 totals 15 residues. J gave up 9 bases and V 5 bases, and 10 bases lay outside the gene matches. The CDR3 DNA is TGTGCCAGTAGTGACCCTAGCGGGAGAATGTTTGAGCAGTTCTTC. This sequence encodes CASSDPSGRMFEQFF.

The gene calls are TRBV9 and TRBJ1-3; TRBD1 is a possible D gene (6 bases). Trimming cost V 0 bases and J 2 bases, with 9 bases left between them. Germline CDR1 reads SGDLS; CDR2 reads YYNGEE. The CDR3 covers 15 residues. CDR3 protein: CASSVDGTTGNTIYF. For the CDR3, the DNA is TGTGCCAGCAGCGTAGACGGGACAACTGGAAACACCATATATTTT.

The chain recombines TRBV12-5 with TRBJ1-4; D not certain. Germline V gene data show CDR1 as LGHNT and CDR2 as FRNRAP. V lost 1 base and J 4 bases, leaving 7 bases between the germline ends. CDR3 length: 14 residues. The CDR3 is CASGLGLLNEKLFF. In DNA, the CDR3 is TGTGCTAGTGGTTTGGGGCTCCTTAATGAAAAACTGTTTTTT.

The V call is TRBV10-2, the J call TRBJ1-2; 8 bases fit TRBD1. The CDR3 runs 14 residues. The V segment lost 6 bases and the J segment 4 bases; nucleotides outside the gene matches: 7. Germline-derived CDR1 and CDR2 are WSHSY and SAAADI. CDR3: CASSDRGLSYGYTF. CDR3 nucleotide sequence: TGCGCCAGCAGCGACAGGGGACTTTCCTATGGCTACACCTTC.

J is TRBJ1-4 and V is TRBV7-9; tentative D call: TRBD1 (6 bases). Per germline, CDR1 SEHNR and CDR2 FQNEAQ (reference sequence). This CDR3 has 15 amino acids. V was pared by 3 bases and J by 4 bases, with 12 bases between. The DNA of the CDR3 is TGTGCCAGCAGCTTTGGGGGGGCCGGTAATGAAAAACTGTTTTTT. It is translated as CASSFGGAGNEKLFF.

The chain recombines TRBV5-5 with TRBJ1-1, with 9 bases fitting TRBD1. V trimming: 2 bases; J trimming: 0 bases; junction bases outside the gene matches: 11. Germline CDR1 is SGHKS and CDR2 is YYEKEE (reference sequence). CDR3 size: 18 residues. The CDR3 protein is CASSFGAGTGLMNTEAFF. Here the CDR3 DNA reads TGTGCCAGCAGCTTTGGTGCCGGGACAGGGCTGATGAACACTGAAGCTTTCTTT.

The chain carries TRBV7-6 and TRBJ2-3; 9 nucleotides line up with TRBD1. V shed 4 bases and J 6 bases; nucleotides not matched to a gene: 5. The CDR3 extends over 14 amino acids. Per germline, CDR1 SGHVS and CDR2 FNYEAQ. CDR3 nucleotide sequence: TGTGCCAGCAGCTCTGGACAGGGGACGGATACGCAGTATTTT. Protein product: CASSSGQGTDTQYF.

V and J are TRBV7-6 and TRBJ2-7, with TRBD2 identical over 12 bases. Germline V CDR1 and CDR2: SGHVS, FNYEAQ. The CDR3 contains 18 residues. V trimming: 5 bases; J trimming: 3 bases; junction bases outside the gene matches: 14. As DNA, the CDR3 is TGTGCCAGCAGCCCAGAGGGGGGGACTAGCGGGTTGTTCTACGAGCAGTACTTC. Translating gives CASSPEGGTSGLFYEQYF. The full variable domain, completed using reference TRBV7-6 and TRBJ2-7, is GAGVSQSPRYKVTKRGQDVALRCDPISGHVSLYWYRQALGQGPEFLTYFNYEAQQDKSGLPNDRFSAERPEGSISTLTIQRTEQRDSAMYRCASSPEGGTSGLFYEQYFGPGTRLTVT.

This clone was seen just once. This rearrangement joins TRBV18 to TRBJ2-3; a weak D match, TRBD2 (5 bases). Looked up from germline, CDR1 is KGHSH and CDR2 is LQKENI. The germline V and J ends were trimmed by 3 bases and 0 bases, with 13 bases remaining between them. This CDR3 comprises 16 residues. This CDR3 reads CASSPIQTISTDTQYF. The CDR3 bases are TGTGCCAGCTCACCGATACAGACTATAAGCACAGATACGCAGTATTTT.

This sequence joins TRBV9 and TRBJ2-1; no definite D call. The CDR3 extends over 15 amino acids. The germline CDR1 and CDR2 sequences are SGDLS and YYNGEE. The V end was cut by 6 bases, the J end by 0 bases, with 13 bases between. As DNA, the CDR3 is TGTGCCAGCACCCTGGGCCAGGCCTCCTACAATGAGCAGTTCTTC. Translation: CASTLGQASYNEQFF. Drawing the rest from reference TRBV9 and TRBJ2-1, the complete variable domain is DSGVTQTPKHLITATGQRVTLRCSPRSGDLSVYWYQQSLDQGLQFLIQYYNGEERAKGNILERFSAQQFPDLHSELNLSSLELGDSALYFCASTLGQASYNEQFFGPGTRLTVL.

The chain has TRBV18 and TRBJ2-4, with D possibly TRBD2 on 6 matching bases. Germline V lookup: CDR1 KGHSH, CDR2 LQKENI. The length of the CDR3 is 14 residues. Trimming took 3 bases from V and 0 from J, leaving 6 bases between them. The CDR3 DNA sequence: TGTGCCAGCTCACCGGGACTAGCCAAAAACATTCAGTACTTC. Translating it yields CASSPGLAKNIQYF.

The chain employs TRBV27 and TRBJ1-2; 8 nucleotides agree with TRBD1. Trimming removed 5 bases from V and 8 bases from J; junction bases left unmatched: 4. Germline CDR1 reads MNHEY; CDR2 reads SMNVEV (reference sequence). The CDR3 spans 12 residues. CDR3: CASSPTGVGYTF. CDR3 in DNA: TGTGCCAGCAGTCCGACAGGGGTGGGCTACACCTTC.

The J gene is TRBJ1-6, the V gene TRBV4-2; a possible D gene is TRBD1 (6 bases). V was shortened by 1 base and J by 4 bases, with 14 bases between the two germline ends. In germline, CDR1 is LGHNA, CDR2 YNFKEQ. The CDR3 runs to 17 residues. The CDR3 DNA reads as TGTGCCAGCAGCCAAGCCCGGACAGAGCTATATAATTCACCCCTCCACTTT. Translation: CASSQARTELYNSPLHF.